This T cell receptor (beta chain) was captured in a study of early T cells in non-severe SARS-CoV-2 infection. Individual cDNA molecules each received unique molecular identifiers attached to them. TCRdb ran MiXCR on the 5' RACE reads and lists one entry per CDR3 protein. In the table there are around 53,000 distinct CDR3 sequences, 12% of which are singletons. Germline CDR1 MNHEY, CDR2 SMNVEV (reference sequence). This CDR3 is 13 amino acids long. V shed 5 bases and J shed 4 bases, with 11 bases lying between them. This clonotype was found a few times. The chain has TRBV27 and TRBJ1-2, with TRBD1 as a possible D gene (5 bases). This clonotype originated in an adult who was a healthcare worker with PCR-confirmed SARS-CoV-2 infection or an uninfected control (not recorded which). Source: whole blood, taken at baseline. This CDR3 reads CASSGQGVYGYTF. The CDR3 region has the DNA TGTGCCAGCAGTGGGCAGGGAGTCTATGGCTACACCTTC.